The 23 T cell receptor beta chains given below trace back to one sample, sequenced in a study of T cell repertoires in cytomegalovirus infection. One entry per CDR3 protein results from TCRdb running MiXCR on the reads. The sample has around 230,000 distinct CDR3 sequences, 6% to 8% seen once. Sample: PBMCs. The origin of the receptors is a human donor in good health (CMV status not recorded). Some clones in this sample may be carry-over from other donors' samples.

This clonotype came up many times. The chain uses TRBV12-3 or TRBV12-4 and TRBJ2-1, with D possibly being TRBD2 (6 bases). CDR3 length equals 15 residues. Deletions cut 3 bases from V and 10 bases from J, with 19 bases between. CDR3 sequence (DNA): TGTGCCAGCAGTTTGATCGGGGGACGAGGAGAGGAGCAGTTCTTC. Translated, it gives CASSLIGGRGEEQFF.

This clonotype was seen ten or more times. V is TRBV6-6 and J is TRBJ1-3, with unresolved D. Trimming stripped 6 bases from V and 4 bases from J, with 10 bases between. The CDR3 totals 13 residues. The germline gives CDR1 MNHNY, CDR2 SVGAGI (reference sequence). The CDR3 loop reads CASREGQGNTIYF. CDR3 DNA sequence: TGTGCCAGCAGAGAGGGCCAGGGAAACACCATATATTTT.

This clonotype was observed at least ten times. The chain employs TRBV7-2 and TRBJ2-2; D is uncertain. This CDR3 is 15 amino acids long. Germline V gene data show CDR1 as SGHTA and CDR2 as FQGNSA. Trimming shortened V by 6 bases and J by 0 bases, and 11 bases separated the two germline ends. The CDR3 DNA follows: TGTGCCAGCAGACAGACACACGCGAACACCGGGGAGCTGTTTTTT. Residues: CASRQTHANTGELFF. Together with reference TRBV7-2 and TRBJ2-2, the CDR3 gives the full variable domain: GAGVSQSPSNKVTEKGKDVELRCDPISGHTALYWYRQSLGQGLEFLIYFQGNSAPDKSGLPSDRFSAERTGGSVSTLTIQRTQQEDSAVYLCASRQTHANTGELFFGEGSRLTVL.

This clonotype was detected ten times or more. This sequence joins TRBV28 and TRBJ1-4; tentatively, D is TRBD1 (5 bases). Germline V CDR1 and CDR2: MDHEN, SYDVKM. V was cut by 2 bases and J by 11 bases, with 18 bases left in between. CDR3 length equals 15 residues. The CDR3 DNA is TGTGCCAGCAGTTTACCCAGGGATCAGAAGGGGAAACTGTTTTTT. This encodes CASSLPRDQKGKLFF.

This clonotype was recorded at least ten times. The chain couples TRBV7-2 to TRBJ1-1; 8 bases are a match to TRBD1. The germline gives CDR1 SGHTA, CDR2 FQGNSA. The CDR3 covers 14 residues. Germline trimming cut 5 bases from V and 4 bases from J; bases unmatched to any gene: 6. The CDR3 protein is CASSADRGGTEAFF. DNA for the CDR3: TGTGCCAGCAGCGCAGACAGGGGTGGCACTGAAGCTTTCTTT.

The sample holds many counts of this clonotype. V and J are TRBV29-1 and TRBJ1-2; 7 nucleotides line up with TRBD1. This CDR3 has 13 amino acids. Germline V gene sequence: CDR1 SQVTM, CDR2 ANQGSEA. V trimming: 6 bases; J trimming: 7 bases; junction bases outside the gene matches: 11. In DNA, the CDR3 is TGCAGCGTAGGGGACAGCATAACCATTGGCTACACCTTC. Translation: CSVGDSITIGYTF.

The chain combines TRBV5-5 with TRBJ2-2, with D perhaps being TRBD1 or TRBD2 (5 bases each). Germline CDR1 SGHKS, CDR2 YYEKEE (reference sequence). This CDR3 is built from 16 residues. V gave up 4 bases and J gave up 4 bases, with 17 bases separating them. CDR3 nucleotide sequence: TGTGCCAGCAGCCCGATCGGGGCCGTGGGCACCGGGGAGCTGTTTTTT. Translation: CASSPIGAVGTGELFF.

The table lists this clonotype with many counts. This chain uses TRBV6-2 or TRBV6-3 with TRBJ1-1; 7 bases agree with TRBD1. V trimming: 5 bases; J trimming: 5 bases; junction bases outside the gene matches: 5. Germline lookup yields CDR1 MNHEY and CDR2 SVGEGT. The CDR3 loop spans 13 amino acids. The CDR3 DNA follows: TGTGCCAGCAGTGACCACAGGGGAACTGAAGCTTTCTTT. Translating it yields CASSDHRGTEAFF.

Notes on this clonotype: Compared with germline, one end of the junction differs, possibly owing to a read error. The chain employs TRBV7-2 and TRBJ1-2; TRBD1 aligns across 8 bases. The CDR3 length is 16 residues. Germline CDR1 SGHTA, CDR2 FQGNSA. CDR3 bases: TGTGCCAGCAGCTTCCAACGACAGGGGTCTAACTATGGCTACAGCTTC. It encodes CASSFQRQGSNYGYSF.

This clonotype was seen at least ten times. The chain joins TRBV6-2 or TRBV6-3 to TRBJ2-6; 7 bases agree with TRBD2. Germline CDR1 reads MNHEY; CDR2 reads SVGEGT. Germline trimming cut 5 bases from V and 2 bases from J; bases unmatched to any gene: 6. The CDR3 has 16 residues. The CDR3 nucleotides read TGTGCCAGCAGTCCCTGGGGGGGGACTGGGGCCAACGTCCTGACTTTC. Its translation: CASSPWGGTGANVLTF.

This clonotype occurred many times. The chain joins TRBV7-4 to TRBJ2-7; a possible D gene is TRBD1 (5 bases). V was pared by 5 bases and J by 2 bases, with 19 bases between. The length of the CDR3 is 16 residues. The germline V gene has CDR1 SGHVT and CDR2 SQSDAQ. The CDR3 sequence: CASSPGPRTPTYEQYF. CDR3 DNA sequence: TGTGCCAGCAGCCCCGGGCCCAGGACACCTACCTACGAGCAGTACTTC.

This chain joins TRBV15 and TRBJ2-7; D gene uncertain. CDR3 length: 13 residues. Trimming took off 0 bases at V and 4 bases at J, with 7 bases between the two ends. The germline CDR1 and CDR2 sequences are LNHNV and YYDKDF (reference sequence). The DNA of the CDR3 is TGTGCCACCAGCAGAGATCCAGTATACGAGCAGTACTTC. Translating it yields CATSRDPVYEQYF.

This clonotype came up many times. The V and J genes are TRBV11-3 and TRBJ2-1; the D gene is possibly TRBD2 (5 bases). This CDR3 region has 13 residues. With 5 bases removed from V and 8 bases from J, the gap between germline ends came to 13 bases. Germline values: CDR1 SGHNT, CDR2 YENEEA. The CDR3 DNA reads TGTGCCAGCAGCCCCGGGGATCTCGATGAGCAGTTCTTC. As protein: CASSPGDLDEQFF.

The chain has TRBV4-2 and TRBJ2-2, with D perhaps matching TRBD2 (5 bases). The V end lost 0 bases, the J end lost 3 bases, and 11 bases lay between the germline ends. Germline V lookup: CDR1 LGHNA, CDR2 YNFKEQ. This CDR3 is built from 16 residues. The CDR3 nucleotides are TGTGCCAGCAGCCAAGATGTGGCCGGGGACACCGGGGAGCTGTTTTTT. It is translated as CASSQDVAGDTGELFF.

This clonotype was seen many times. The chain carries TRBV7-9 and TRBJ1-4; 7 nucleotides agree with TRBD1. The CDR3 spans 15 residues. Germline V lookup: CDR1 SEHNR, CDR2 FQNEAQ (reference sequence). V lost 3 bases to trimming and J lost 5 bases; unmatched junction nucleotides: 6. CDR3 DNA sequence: TGTGCCAGCAGCTTTGGCCAGGGGGGAAATGAAAAACTGTTTTTT. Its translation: CASSFGQGGNEKLFF.

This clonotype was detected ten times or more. The CDR3 DNA sequence: TGTGCCAGCAGCCCAGGGACAGGGGGTGTTGAAGCTTTCTTT. This encodes CASSPGTGGVEAFF. The rearrangement links TRBV7-2 to TRBJ1-1, with 11 bases fitting TRBD1. CDR3 length equals 14 residues. The J segment lost 7 bases and the V segment lost 5 bases, leaving 6 bases of the junction unmatched. From germline, CDR1 is SGHTA and CDR2 FQGNSA.

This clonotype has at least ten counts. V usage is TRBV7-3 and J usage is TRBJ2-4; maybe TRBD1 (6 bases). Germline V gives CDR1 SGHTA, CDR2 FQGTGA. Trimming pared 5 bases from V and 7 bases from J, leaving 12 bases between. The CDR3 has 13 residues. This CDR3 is CASSARQGNIQYF. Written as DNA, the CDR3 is TGTGCCAGCAGCGCACGCCAGGGGAACATTCAGTACTTC.

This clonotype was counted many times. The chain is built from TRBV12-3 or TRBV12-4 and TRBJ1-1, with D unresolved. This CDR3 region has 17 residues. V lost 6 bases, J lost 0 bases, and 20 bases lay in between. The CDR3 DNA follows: TGTGCCAGCAGCACCCCGCAGAGCCAACTGCTGAACACTGAAGCTTTCTTT. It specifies CASSTPQSQLLNTEAFF.

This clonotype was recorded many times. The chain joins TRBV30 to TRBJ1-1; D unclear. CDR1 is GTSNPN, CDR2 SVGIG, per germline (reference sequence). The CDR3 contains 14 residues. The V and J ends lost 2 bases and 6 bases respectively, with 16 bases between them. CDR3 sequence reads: CAWSPLMQIPEAFF. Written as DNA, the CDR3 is TGTGCCTGGAGTCCGTTAATGCAGATCCCTGAAGCTTTCTTT.

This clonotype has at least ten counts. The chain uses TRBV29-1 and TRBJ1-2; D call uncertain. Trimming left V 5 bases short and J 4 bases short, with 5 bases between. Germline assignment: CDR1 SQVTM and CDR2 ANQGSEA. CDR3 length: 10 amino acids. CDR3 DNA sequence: TGCAGCGTTCTCCTCTATGGCTACACCTTC. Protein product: CSVLLYGYTF.

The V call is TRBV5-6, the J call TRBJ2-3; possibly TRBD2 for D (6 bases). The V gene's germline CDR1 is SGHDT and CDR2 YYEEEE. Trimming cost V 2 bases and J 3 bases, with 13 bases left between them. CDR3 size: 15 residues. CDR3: CASSLGGVNTDTQYF. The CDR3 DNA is TGTGCCAGCAGCTTAGGAGGGGTGAATACAGATACGCAGTATTTT.

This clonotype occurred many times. CDR3 bases: TGCAGTGCTAGTGGCCTTAGCGGGGGGCGGGATGAGCAGTTCTTC. Translated, it gives CSASGLSGGRDEQFF. The rearrangement uses TRBV20-1 and TRBJ2-1, with 10 bases lining up with TRBD2. CDR1 is DFQATT and CDR2 is SNEGSKA in the germline V gene (reference sequence). The CDR3 runs 15 residues. V lost 3 bases to trimming and J lost 8 bases; unmatched junction nucleotides: 10.

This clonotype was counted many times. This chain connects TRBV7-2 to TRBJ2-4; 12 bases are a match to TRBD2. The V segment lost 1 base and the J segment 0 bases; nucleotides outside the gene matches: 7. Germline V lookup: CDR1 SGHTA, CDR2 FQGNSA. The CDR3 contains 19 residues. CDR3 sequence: CASSLVGATSGGAKNIQYF. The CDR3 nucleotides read TGTGCCAGCAGCTTAGTGGGCGCGACTAGCGGGGGAGCCAAAAACATTCAGTACTTC.